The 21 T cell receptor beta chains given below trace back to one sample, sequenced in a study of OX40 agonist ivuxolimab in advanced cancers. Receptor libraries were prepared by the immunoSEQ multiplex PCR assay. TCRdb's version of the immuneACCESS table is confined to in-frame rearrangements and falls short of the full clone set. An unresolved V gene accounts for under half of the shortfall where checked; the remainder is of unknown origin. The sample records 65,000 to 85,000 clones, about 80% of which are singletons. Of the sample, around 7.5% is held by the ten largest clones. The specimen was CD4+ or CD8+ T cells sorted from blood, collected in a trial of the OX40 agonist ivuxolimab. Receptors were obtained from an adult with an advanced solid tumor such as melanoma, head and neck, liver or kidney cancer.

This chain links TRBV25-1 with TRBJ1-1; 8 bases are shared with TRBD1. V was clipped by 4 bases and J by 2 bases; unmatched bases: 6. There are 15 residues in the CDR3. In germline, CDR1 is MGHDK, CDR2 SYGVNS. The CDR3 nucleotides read TGTGCCAGCAGTGCCAGGGACAGGCGCAACACTGAAGCTTTCTTT. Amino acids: CASSARDRRNTEAFF.

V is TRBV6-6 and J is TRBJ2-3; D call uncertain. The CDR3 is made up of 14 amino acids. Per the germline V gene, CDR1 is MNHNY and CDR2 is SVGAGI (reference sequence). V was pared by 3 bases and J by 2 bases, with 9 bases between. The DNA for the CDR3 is TGTGCCAGCAGTTATTTACAGTTCACAGATACGCAGTATTTT. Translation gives CASSYLQFTDTQYF.

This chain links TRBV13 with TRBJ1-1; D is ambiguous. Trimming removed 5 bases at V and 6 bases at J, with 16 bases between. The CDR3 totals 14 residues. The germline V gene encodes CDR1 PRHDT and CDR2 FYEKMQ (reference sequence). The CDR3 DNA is TGTGCCAGCAGCCTGGAAGGGAGCTACCCTGAAGCTTTCTTT. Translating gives CASSLEGSYPEAFF. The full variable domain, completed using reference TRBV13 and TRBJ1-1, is AAGVIQSPRHLIKEKRETATLKCYPIPRHDTVYWYQQGPGQDPQFLISFYEKMQSDKGSIPDRFSAQQFSDYHSELNMSSLELGDSALYFCASSLEGSYPEAFFGQGTRLTVV.

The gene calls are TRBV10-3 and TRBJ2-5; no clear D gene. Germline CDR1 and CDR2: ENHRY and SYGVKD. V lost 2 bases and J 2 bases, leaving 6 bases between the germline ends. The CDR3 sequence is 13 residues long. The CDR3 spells CAISEAAQETQYF. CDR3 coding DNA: TGTGCCATCAGTGAGGCAGCTCAAGAGACCCAGTACTTC.

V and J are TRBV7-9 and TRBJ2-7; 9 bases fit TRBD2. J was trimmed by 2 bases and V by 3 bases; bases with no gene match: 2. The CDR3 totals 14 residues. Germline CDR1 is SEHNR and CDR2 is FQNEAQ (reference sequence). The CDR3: CASSLGGRAYEQYF. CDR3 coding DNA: TGTGCCAGCAGCTTGGGCGGGAGGGCCTACGAGCAGTACTTC.

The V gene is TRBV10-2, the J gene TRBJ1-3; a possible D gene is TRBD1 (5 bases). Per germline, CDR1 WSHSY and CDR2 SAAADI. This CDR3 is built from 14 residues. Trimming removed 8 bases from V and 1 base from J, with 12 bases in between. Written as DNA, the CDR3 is TGCGCCAGCCGTCAAGGGGTGTCTGGAAACACCATATATTTT. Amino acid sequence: CASRQGVSGNTIYF.

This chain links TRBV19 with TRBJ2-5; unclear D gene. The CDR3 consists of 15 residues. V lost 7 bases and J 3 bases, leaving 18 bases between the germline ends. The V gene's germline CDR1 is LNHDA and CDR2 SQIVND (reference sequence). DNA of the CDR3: TGTGCCAGTAATCCGAATCGGGCGAATAAAGAGACCCAGTACTTC. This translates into CASNPNRANKETQYF.

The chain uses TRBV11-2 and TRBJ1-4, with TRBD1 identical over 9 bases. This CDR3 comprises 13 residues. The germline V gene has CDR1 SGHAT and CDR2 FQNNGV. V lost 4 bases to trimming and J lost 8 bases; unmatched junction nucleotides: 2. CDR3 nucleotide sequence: TGTGCCAGCAGCTGGACAGGGGACGAAAAACTGTTTTTT. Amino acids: CASSWTGDEKLFF.

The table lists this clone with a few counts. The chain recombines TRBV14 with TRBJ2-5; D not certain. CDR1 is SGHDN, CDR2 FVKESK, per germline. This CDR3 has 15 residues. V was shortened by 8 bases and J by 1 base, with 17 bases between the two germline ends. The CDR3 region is CASDAGRRSQETQYF. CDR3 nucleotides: TGTGCCAGCGACGCCGGGCGGAGATCCCAAGAGACCCAGTACTTC.

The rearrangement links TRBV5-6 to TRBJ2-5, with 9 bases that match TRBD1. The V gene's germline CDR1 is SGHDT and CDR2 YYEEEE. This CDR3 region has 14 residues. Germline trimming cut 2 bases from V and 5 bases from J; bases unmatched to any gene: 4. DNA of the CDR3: TGTGCCAGCAGCTTAAACAGGGGGCAGGAGACCCAGTACTTC. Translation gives CASSLNRGQETQYF. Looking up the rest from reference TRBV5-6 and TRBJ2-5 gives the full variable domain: DAGVTQSPTHLIKTRGQQVTLRCSPKSGHDTVSWYQQALGQGPQFIFQYYEEEERQRGNFPDRFSGHQFPNYSSELNVNALLLGDSALYLCASSLNRGQETQYFGPGTRLLVL.

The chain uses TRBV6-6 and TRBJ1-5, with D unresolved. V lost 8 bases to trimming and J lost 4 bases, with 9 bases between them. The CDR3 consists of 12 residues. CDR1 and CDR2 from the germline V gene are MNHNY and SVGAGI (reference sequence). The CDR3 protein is CASHKLNQPQHF. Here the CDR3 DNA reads TGTGCCAGCCATAAACTAAATCAGCCCCAGCATTTT.

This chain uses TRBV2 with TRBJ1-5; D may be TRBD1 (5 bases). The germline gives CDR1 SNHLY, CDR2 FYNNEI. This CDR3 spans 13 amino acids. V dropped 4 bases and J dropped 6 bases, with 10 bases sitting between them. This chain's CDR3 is CASSGQSLQPQHF. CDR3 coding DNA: TGTGCCAGCAGTGGACAGTCCCTTCAGCCCCAGCATTTT.

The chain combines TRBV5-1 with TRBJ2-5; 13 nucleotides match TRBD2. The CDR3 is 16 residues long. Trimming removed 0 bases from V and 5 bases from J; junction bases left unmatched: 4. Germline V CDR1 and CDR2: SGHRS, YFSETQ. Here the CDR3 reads CASSLDGLAGEETQYF. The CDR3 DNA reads TGCGCCAGCAGCTTGGATGGACTAGCGGGAGAGGAGACCCAGTACTTC.

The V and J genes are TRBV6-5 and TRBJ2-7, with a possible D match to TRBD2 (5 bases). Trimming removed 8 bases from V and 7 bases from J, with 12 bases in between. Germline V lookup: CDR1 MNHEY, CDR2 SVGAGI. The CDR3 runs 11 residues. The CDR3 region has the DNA TGTGCCAGCGAACTAGAAGGGGAGCAGTACTTC. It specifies CASELEGEQYF.

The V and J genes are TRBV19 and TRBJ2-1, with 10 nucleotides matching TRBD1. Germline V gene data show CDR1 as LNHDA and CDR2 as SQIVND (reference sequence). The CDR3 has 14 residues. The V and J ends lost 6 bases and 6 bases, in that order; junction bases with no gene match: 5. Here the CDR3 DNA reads TGTGCCAGTAGGTGGACAGGGGGGTTCAATGAGCAGTTCTTC. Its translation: CASRWTGGFNEQFF.

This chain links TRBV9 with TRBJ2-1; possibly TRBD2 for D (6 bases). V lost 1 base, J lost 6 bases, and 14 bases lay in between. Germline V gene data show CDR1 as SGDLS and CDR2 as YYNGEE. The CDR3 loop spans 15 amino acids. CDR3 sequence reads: CASSVLAGLSNEQFF. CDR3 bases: TGTGCCAGCAGCGTACTCGCGGGACTTAGCAATGAGCAGTTCTTC.

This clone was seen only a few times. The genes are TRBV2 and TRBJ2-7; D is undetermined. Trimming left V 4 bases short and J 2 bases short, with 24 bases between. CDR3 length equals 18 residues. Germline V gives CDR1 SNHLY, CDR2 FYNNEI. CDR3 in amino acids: CASSVIRFQPGTTYEQYF. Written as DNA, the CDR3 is TGTGCCAGCAGTGTTATCCGCTTCCAACCTGGTACCACCTACGAGCAGTACTTC.

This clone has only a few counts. The CDR3 DNA sequence: TGTGCCAGCAGTGGGGATAATGGCGAGCAGTACTTC. This encodes CASSGDNGEQYF. V usage is TRBV2 and J usage is TRBJ2-7; D is unresolved. Germline-derived CDR1 and CDR2 are SNHLY and FYNNEI. Deletions cut 4 bases from V and 6 bases from J, with 10 bases between. The CDR3 runs to 12 residues.

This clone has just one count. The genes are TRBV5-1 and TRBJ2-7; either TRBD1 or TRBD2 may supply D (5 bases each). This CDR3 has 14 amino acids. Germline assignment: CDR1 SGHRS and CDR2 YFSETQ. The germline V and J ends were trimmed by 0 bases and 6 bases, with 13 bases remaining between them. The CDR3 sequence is CASSLDLRAGEQYF. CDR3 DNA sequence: TGCGCCAGCAGCTTGGATCTCAGGGCGGGCGAGCAGTACTTC.

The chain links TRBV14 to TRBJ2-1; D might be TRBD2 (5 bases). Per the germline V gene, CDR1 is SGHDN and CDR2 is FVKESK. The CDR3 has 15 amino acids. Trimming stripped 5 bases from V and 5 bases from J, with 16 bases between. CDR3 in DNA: TGTGCCAGCAGCTCCCGTCTAGGAGGAGACAATGAGCAGTTCTTC. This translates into CASSSRLGGDNEQFF. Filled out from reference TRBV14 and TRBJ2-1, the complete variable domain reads EAGVTQFPSHSVIEKGQTVTLRCDPISGHDNLYWYRRVMGKEIKFLLHFVKESKQDESGMPNNRFLAERTGGTYSTLKVQPAELEDSGVYFCASSSRLGGDNEQFFGPGTRLTVL.

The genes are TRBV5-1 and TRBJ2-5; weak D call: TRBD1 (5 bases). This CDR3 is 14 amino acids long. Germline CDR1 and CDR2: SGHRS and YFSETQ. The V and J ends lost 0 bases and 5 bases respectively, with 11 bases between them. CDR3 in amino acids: CASSLAGNSETQYF. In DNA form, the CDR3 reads TGCGCCAGCAGCTTGGCAGGGAACAGTGAGACCCAGTACTTC.